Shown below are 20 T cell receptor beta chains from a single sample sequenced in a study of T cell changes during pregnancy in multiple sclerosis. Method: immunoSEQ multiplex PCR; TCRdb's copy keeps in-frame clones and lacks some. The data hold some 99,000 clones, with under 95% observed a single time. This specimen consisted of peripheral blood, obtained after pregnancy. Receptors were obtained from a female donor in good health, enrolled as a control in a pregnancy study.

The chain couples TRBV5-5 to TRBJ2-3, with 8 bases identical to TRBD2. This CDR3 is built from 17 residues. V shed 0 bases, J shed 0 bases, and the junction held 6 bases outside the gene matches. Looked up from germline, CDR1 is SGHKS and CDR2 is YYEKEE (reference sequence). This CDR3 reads CASSLGRGAASTDTQYF. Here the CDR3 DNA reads TGTGCCAGCAGCTTGGGGCGGGGGGCCGCTAGCACAGATACGCAGTATTTT.

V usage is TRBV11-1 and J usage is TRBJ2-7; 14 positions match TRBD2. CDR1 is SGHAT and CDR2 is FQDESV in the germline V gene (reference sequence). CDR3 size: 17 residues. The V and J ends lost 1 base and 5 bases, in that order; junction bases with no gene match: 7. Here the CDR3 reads CASSLEGLAGELNEQYF. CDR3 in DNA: TGTGCCAGCAGCTTAGAGGGACTAGCGGGAGAGCTGAACGAGCAGTACTTC.

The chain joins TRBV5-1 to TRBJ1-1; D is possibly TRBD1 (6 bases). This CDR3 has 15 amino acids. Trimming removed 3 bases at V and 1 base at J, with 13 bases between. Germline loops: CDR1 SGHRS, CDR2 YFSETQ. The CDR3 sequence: CASSSDGQKNTEAFF. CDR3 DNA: TGCGCCAGCAGCTCCGATGGACAGAAGAACACTGAAGCTTTCTTT.

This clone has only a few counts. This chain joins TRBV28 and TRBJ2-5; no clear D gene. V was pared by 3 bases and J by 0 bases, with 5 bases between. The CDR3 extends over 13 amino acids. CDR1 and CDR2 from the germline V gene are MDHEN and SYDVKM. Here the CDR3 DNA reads TGTGCCAGCAGTTTTCAGTACCAAGAGACCCAGTACTTC. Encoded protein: CASSFQYQETQYF.

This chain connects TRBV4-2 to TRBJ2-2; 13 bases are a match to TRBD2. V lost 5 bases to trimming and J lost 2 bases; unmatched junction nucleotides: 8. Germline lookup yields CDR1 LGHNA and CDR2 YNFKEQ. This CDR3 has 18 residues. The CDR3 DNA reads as TGTGCCAGCAGCACGACTAGCGGGGGGAGGGTAAACACCGGGGAGCTGTTTTTT. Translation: CASSTTSGGRVNTGELFF.

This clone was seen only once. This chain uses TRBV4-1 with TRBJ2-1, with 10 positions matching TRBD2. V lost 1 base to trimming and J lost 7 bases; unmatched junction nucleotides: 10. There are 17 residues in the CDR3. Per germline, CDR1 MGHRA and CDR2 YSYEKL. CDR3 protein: CASSQVLQRGGLNEQFF. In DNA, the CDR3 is TGCGCCAGCAGCCAAGTTCTCCAGCGGGGGGGGTTGAATGAGCAGTTCTTC.

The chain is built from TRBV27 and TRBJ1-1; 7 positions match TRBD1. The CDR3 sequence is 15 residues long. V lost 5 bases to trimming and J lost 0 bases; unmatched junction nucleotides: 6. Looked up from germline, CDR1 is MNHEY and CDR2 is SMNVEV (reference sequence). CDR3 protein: CASSPNRGLNTEAFF. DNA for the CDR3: TGTGCCAGCAGTCCAAACAGGGGCCTGAACACTGAAGCTTTCTTT.

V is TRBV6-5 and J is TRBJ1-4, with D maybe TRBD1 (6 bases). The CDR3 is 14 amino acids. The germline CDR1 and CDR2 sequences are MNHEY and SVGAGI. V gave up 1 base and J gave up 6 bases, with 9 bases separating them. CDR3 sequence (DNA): TGTGCCAGCAGTTACTTGGGGGCTGATGAAAAACTGTTTTTT. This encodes CASSYLGADEKLFF.

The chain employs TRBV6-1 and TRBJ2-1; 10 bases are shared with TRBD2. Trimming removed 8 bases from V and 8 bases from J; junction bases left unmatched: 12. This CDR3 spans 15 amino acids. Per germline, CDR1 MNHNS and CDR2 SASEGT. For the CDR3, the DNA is TGTGCCAGCCAACCGGACCTAGCGGGAGTGGATGAGCAGTTCTTC. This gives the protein CASQPDLAGVDEQFF.

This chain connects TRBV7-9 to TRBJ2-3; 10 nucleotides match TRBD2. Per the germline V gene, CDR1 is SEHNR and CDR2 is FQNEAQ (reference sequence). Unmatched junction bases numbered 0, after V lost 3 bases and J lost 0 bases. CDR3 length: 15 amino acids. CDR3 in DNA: TGTGCCAGCAGCTTGACTAGCGGGAGCACAGATACGCAGTATTTT. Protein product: CASSLTSGSTDTQYF.

The CDR3 protein is CASSGRTSGTNTGELFF. CDR3 in DNA: TGTGCCAGCAGTGGCCGGACTAGCGGGACGAACACCGGGGAGCTGTTTTTT. The rearrangement links TRBV2 to TRBJ2-2, with TRBD2 matching over 12 bases. In germline, CDR1 is SNHLY, CDR2 FYNNEI. V lost 4 bases, J lost 0 bases, and 3 bases stayed unmatched. CDR3 length equals 17 residues.

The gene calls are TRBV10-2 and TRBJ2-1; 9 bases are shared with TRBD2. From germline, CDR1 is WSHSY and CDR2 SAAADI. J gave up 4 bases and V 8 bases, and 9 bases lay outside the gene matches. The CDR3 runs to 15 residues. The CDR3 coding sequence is TGCGCCAGCCGTATAAGCGGGGGGCATTACAATGAGCAGTTCTTC. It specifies CASRISGGHYNEQFF.

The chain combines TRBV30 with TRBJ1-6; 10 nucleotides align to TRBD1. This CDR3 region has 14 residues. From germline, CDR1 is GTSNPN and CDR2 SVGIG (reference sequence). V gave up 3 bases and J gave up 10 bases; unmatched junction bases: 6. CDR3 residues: CAWREGTGESPLHF. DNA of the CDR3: TGTGCCTGGAGGGAAGGGACAGGGGAGTCACCCCTCCACTTT.

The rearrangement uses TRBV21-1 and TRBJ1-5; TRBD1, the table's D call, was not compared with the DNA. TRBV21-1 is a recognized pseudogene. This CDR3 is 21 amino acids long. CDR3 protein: CASSITGRSQPLMDSNQPQHF. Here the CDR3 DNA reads TGTGCCAGCAGCATCACAGGGCGCTCCCAACCGCTGATGGATAGCAATCAGCCCCAGCATTTT.

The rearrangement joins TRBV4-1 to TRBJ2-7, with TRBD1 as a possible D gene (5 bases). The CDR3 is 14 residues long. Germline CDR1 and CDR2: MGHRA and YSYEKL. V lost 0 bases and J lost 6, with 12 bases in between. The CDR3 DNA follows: TGCGCCAGCAGCCAAGAAGCGATTAGGGGCGAGCAGTACTTC. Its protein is CASSQEAIRGEQYF.

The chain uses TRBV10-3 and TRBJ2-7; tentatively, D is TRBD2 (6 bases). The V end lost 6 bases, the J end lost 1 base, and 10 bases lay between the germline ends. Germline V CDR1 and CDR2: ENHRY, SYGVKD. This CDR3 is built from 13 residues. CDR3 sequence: CAIRREESYEQYF. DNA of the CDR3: TGTGCCATCAGGAGGGAGGAATCCTACGAGCAGTACTTC.

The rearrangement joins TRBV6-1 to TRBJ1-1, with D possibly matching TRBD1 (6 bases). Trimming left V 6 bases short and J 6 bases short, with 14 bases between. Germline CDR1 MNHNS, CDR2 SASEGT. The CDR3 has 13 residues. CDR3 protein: CASRSTGRAEAFF. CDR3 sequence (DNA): TGTGCCAGCAGGTCCACAGGGAGGGCTGAAGCTTTCTTT.

In DNA form, the CDR3 reads TGTGCCAGCAGGGGACAGGATTCTTCACCCCTCCACTTT. Encoded protein: CASRGQDSSPLHF. The chain uses TRBV7-3 and TRBJ1-6; 8 nucleotides line up with TRBD1. The V gene's germline CDR1 is SGHTA and CDR2 FQGTGA. The CDR3 spans 13 residues. V shed 6 bases and J 9 bases; nucleotides not matched to a gene: 4.

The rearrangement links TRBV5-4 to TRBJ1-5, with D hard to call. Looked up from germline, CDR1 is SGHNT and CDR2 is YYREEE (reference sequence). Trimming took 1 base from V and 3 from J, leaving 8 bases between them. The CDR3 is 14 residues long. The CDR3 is CASSLPGNNQPQHF. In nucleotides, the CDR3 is TGTGCCAGCAGCTTGCCCGGGAACAATCAGCCCCAGCATTTT.

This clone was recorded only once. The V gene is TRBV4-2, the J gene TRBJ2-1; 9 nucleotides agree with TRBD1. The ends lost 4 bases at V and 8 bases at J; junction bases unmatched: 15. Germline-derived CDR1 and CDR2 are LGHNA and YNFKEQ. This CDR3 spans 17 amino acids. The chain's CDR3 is CASSRPGRGQGNDEQFF. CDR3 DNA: TGTGCCAGCAGCCGGCCTGGGAGGGGACAGGGCAACGATGAGCAGTTCTTC.